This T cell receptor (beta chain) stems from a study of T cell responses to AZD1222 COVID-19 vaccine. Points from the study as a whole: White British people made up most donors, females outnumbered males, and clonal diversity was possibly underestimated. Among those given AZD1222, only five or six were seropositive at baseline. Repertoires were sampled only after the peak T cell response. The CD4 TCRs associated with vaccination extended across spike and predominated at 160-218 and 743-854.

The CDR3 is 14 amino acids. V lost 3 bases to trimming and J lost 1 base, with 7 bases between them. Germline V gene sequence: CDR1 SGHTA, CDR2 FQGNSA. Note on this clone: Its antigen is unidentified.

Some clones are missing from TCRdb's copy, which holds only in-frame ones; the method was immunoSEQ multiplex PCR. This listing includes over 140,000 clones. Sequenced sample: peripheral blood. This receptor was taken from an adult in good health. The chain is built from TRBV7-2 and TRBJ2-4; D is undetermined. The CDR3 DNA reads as TGTGCCAGCAGCTTCCCTGGGGCCAAAAACATTCAGTACTTC. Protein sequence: CASSFPGAKNIQYF.